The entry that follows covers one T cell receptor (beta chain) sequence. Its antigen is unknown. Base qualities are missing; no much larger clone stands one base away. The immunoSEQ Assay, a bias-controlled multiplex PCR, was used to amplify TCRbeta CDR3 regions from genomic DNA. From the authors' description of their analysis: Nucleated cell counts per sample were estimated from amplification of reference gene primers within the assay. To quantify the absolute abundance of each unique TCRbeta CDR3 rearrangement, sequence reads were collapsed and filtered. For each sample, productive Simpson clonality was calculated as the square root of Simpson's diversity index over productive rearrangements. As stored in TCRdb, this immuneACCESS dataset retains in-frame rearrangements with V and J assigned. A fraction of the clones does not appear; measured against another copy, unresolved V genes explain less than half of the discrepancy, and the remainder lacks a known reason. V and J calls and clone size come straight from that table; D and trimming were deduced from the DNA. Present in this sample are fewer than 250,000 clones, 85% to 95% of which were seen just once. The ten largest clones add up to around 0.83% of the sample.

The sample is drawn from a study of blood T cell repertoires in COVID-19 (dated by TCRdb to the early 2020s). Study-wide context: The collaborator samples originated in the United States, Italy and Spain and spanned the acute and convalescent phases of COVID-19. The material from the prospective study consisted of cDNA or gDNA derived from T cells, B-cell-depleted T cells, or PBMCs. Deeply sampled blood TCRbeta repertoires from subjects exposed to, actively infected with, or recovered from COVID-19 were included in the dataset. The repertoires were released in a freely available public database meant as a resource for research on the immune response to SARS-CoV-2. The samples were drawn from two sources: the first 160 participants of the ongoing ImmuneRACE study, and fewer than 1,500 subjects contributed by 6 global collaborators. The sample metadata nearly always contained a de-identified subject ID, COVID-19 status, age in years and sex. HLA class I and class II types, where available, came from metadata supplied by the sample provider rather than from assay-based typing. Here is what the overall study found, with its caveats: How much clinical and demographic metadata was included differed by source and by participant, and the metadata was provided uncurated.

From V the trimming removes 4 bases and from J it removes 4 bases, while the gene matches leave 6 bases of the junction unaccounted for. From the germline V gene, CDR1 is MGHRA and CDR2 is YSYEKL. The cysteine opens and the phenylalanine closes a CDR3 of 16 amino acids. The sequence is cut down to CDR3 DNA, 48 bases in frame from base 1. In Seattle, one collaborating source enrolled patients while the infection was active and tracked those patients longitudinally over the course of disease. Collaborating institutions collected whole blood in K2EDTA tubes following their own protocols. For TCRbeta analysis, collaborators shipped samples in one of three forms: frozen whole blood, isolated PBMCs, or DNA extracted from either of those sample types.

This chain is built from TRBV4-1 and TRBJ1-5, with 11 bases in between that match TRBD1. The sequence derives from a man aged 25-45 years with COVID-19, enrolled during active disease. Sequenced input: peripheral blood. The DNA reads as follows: TGCGCCAGCAGCCGCTACGGGACAGGGGGTAATCAGCCCCAGCATTTT. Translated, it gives CASSRYGTGGNQPQHF.